This T cell receptor (beta chain) was captured by sequencing in a study of T cells in Graves' hyperthyroidism and ophthalmopathy. V trimming: 8 bases; J trimming: 3 bases; junction bases outside the gene matches: 7. This CDR3 region has 14 residues. The CDR3 regions of TCR beta were amplified from RNA transcripts. HTBI primers were employed in a first-round RT-PCR of the TCR CDR3. TCRdb re-derived calls from the multiplex PCR reads in MiXCR, one entry per CDR3 protein. The data show roughly 570,000 distinct CDR3 sequences, 15% to 19% seen once. Exclusion of patients followed from uncontrolled infection, other autoimmune disease, pregnancy or lactation. This clonotype showed up many times. What it binds is not known. General observations from the study: For ophthalmopathy, model prediction preceded onset by a median approximately 6 months.

The clonotype comes from a woman in her 30s with Graves' hyperthyroidism. Input material: blood. The chain is built from TRBV12-3 or TRBV12-4 and TRBJ2-5; TRBD1 matches at 9 bases. Written as DNA, the CDR3 is TGTGCCAGCGGAGGGACAGGGCCGAAAGAGACCCAGTACTTC. It specifies CASGGTGPKETQYF.